The 23 T cell receptor beta chains listed next were all sequenced from one sample in a study of blood T cell repertoires in COVID-19. TCRdb's copy holds only in-frame clones and misses some; the assay was immunoSEQ multiplex PCR. In the table there are about 210,000 clones, approximately 90% of which are singletons. Source material: PBMCs or T cells enriched from blood (not recorded which). These receptors were taken from a middle-aged woman with acute COVID-19.

The rearrangement uses TRBV24-1 and TRBJ1-2; 10 nucleotides align to TRBD1. This CDR3 region has 17 residues. V lost 2 bases, J lost 2 bases, and 7 bases stayed unmatched. CDR1 is KGHDR and CDR2 is SFDVKD in the germline V gene. CDR3: CATSDSRGQGGNYGYTF. The CDR3 bases are TGTGCCACCAGTGATTCCCGAGGACAGGGGGGGAACTATGGCTACACCTTC.

This chain links TRBV12-5 with TRBJ1-6; 9 bases map to TRBD1. This CDR3 spans 16 amino acids. V dropped 7 bases and J dropped 6; count of bases not matched to a gene: 10. Per germline, CDR1 LGHNT and CDR2 FRNRAP. CDR3 loop: CASVSLTGGFNSPLHF. For the CDR3, the DNA is TGTGCTAGTGTCTCTCTAACAGGGGGCTTTAATTCACCCCTCCACTTT.

This sequence joins TRBV19 and TRBJ2-6, with TRBD2 matching 8 bases. The germline gives CDR1 LNHDA, CDR2 SQIVND (reference sequence). The V segment lost 6 bases and the J segment 0 bases; nucleotides outside the gene matches: 4. The CDR3 contains 16 residues. The CDR3 reads CASRGTSLSGANVLTF. The CDR3 DNA reads as TGTGCCAGTAGAGGGACTAGTCTCTCTGGGGCCAACGTCCTGACTTTC.

The V gene is TRBV10-3, the J gene TRBJ2-2, with 8 nucleotides matching TRBD1. J was trimmed by 0 bases and V by 11 bases; bases with no gene match: 8. CDR3 size: 15 residues. Germline-derived CDR1 and CDR2 are ENHRY and SYGVKD. The CDR3 is CASEGTGTNTGELFF. The DNA for the CDR3 is TGTGCCTCCGAGGGGACAGGCACGAACACCGGGGAGCTGTTTTTT.

The chain has TRBV6-2 or TRBV6-3 and TRBJ1-1; D is undetermined. Germline V gene lookup returns CDR1 MNHEY and CDR2 SVGEGT. The ends were cut back, 2 bases at V and 6 bases at J, with 13 bases in the middle. The length of the CDR3 is 14 residues. CDR3 bases: TGTGCCAGCAGTTACGGAGGGAAAGGAGCTGAAGCTTTCTTT. It translates to CASSYGGKGAEAFF.

This chain connects TRBV10-3 to TRBJ1-1; 9 bases agree with TRBD1. This CDR3 comprises 14 residues. Germline CDR1 is ENHRY and CDR2 is SYGVKD. V shed 6 bases, J shed 4 bases, and the junction held 6 bases outside the gene matches. The CDR3: CAIRGDRGSTEAFF. The CDR3 DNA follows: TGTGCCATCAGAGGAGACAGGGGGTCCACTGAAGCTTTCTTT.

This clone was counted only a few times. The V gene is TRBV9, the J gene TRBJ1-3; D is possibly TRBD1 (5 bases). CDR3 size: 15 residues. Trimming removed 3 bases at V and 4 bases at J, with 14 bases between. Germline V CDR1 and CDR2: SGDLS, YYNGEE. In DNA, the CDR3 is TGTGCCAGCAGCGGTGCTTCGGGGGACGGAAACACCATATATTTT. It yields the protein CASSGASGDGNTIYF.

CDR3 nucleotide sequence: TGTGCCAGTAGTAACAGGGGGCCGGATGGCTACACCTTC. It yields the protein CASSNRGPDGYTF. The chain couples TRBV19 to TRBJ1-2; 9 nucleotides match TRBD1. The germline CDR1 and CDR2 sequences are LNHDA and SQIVND (reference sequence). The CDR3 runs 13 residues. V shed 4 bases and J 6 bases; nucleotides not matched to a gene: 3. Drawing the rest from reference TRBV19 and TRBJ1-2, the complete variable domain is DGGITQSPKYLFRKEGQNVTLSCEQNLNHDAMYWYRQDPGQGLRLIYYSQIVNDFQKGDIAEGYSVSREKKESFPLTVTSAQKNPTAFYLCASSNRGPDGYTFGSGTRLTVV.

This clone has just a few counts. The chain carries TRBV18 and TRBJ1-6, with no clear D. V shed 4 bases and J shed 3 bases, with 7 bases lying between them. The germline CDR1 and CDR2 sequences are KGHSH and LQKENI. CDR3 length equals 14 residues. The CDR3 loop is CASSRGVYNSPLHF. The CDR3 bases are TGTGCCAGCTCACGGGGAGTCTATAATTCACCCCTCCACTTT.

The chain links TRBV30 to TRBJ2-6, with 10 bases that match TRBD1. V was pared by 2 bases and J by 4 bases, with 5 bases of the junction left unmatched. Germline values: CDR1 GTSNPN, CDR2 SVGIG (reference sequence). The CDR3 has 16 amino acids. Written as DNA, the CDR3 is TGTGCCTGGAGTACCGGACAGGGGGTGGGGGCCAACGTCCTGACTTTC. It encodes CAWSTGQGVGANVLTF.

The chain joins TRBV5-4 to TRBJ2-3, with a tentative D call TRBD1 (6 bases). Per the germline V gene, CDR1 is SGHNT and CDR2 is YYREEE (reference sequence). The CDR3 has 16 amino acids. V lost 4 bases and J 2 bases, leaving 17 bases between the germline ends. The CDR3 DNA reads TGTGCCAGCAGCAGGGTTTTGGGGGCCTCCACAGATACGCAGTATTTT. Translating it yields CASSRVLGASTDTQYF. The whole variable domain, filled in from reference TRBV5-4 and TRBJ2-3, reads ETGVTQSPTHLIKTRGQQVTLRCSSQSGHNTVSWYQQALGQGPQFIFQYYREEENGRGNFPPRFSGLQFPNYSSELNVNALELDDSALYLCASSRVLGASTDTQYFGPGTRLTVL.

The V gene is TRBV6-1, the J gene TRBJ1-1, with a weak D call TRBD1 (6 bases). The V gene lost 3 bases and the J gene lost 10 bases, with 15 bases spanning the gap. CDR3 length: 13 amino acids. CDR1 MNHNS and CDR2 SASEGT come from the germline V gene. In nucleotides, the CDR3 is TGTGCCAGCAGTGACACGAACAGGGCTTTAGCTTTCTTT. Protein sequence: CASSDTNRALAFF.

V and J are TRBV18 and TRBJ1-3; D is ambiguous. The CDR3 runs to 12 residues. Trimming took 6 bases from V and 3 from J, leaving 6 bases between them. CDR1 KGHSH and CDR2 LQKENI come from the germline V gene. The CDR3, as DNA: TGTGCCAGCTCTCCGCGTGGAAACACCATATATTTT. This gives the protein CASSPRGNTIYF. The full variable domain, in which reference TRBV18 and TRBJ1-3 provide the parts outside the CDR3, is NAGVMQNPRHLVRRRGQEARLRCSPMKGHSHVYWYRQLPEEGLKFMVYLQKENIIDESGMPKERFSAEFPKEGPSILRIQQVVRGDSAAYFCASSPRGNTIYFGEGSWLTVV.

This chain joins TRBV5-1 and TRBJ2-2, with D perhaps TRBD1 (6 bases). The CDR3 spans 15 residues. Trimming shortened V by 3 bases and J by 3 bases, and 12 bases separated the two germline ends. Germline CDR1 reads SGHRS; CDR2 reads YFSETQ. CDR3 in DNA: TGCGCCAGCAGCTCTCCGGGACATGACACCGGGGAGCTGTTTTTT. It specifies CASSSPGHDTGELFF.

The table lists this clone with a count of one. The V gene is TRBV25-1, the J gene TRBJ1-3; D is undetermined. This CDR3 is built from 13 residues. Germline lookup yields CDR1 MGHDK and CDR2 SYGVNS. V was pared by 6 bases and J by 2 bases, with 8 bases between. The CDR3 protein is CASRHTAGNTIYF. In DNA, the CDR3 is TGTGCCAGCAGACATACAGCTGGAAACACCATATATTTT.

The chain's CDR3 is CAWSATAVGNTIYF. DNA for the CDR3: TGTGCCTGGAGCGCGACGGCGGTTGGAAACACCATATATTTT. This rearrangement joins TRBV30 to TRBJ1-3; D remains unclear. With 3 bases removed from V and 3 bases from J, the gap between germline ends came to 12 bases. This CDR3 is built from 14 residues. Looked up from germline, CDR1 is GTSNPN and CDR2 is SVGIG (reference sequence). Full variable domain (outside the CDR3, taken from reference TRBV30 and TRBJ1-3): SQTIHQWPATLVQPVGSPLSLECTVEGTSNPNLYWYRQAAGRGLQLLFYSVGIGQISSEVPQNLSASRPQDRQFILSSKKLLLSDSGFYLCAWSATAVGNTIYFGEGSWLTVV.

The sample holds one count of this clone. The chain employs TRBV6-2 or TRBV6-3 and TRBJ2-6; weak D call: TRBD1 (6 bases). Deletions cut 6 bases from V and 2 bases from J, with 14 bases between. The CDR3 covers 16 residues. The V gene's germline CDR1 is MNHEY and CDR2 SVGEGT. The CDR3 sequence is CASSPDRNAGANVLTF. The CDR3 DNA follows: TGTGCCAGCAGCCCCGACAGGAACGCTGGGGCCAACGTCCTGACTTTC.

The chain has TRBV7-2 and TRBJ2-2; 12 bases match TRBD2. The CDR3 contains 16 residues. V was clipped by 1 base and J by 6 bases; unmatched bases: 3. Germline CDR1 reads SGHTA; CDR2 reads FQGNSA. CDR3 sequence (DNA): TGTGCCAGCAGCTTAGTTCTAGCGGGGGGGGCCGGGGAGCTGTTTTTT. Residues: CASSLVLAGGAGELFF. Full variable domain (rest looked up from reference TRBV7-2 and TRBJ2-2): GAGVSQSPSNKVTEKGKDVELRCDPISGHTALYWYRQSLGQGLEFLIYFQGNSAPDKSGLPSDRFSAERTGGSVSTLTIQRTQQEDSAVYLCASSLVLAGGAGELFFGEGSRLTVL.

The chain uses TRBV3-1 (or the pseudogene TRBV3-2) and TRBJ1-1; D gene ambiguous. Germline V gene lookup returns CDR1 LGHDT and CDR2 YNNKEL (reference sequence). The CDR3 runs 14 residues. V lost 2 bases and J lost 3, with 10 bases in between. The CDR3 DNA sequence: TGTGCCAGCAGCCAACAGCGGGGTTACACTGAAGCTTTCTTT. It encodes CASSQQRGYTEAFF.

The DNA of the CDR3 is TGCGCCAGCAGCTTGCAGGGGCCAGAAAAACTGTTTTTT. It is translated as CASSLQGPEKLFF. V and J are TRBV5-1 and TRBJ1-4, with a possible D match to TRBD1 (6 bases). Trimming took 1 base from V and 8 from J, leaving 9 bases between them. Germline assignment: CDR1 SGHRS and CDR2 YFSETQ. The CDR3 runs to 13 residues.

The V call is TRBV5-3, the J call TRBJ1-1; D perhaps matches TRBD1 (5 bases). TRBV5-3 is known as an ORF, though its function is uncertain. The germline V and J ends were trimmed by 6 bases and 0 bases, with 30 bases remaining between them. The CDR3 runs 20 residues. CDR3 nucleotide sequence: TGTGCCAGAATCTTAACTCCGGCCGCGGGCCGGGACTGCATGAACACTGAAGCTTTCTTT. It encodes CARILTPAAGRDCMNTEAFF.

The rearrangement links TRBV25-1 to TRBJ1-2; 7 bases match TRBD1. Germline V gene lookup returns CDR1 MGHDK and CDR2 SYGVNS. Germline trimming cut 1 base from V and 3 bases from J; bases unmatched to any gene: 5. The CDR3 totals 15 residues. The CDR3 sequence is CASSEWRQGDYGYTF. DNA of the CDR3: TGTGCCAGCAGTGAATGGCGACAGGGTGACTATGGCTACACCTTC.

V usage is TRBV21-1 and J usage is TRBJ1-2; the table's TRBD1 call for D was not verified on the DNA. TRBV21-1 constitutes a pseudogene. The CDR3 is 15 amino acids. The CDR3 region has the DNA TGTGCCAGCAGCAAAGTCGGGGACAGTTACTATGGCTACACCTTC. This codes for CASSKVGDSYYGYTF.